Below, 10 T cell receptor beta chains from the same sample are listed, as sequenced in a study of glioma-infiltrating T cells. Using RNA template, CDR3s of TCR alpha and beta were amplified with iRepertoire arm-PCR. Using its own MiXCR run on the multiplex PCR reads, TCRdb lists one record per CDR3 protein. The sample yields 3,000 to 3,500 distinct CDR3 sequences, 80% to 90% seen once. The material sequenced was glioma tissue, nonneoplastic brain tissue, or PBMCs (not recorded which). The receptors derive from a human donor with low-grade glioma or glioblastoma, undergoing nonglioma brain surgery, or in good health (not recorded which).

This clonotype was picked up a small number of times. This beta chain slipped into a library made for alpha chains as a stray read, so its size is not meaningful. The CDR3 DNA follows: TGTGCCAGCAGTTTAAGGGCGGGAGAAGAGACCCAGTACTTC. Translating it yields CASSLRAGEETQYF. This chain connects TRBV27 to TRBJ2-5; TRBD2 agrees at 7 bases. Losses at the gene ends were 2 bases for V and 3 bases for J; bases not matched to a gene: 3. The CDR3 sequence is 14 residues long. In germline, CDR1 is MNHEY, CDR2 SMNVEV (reference sequence).

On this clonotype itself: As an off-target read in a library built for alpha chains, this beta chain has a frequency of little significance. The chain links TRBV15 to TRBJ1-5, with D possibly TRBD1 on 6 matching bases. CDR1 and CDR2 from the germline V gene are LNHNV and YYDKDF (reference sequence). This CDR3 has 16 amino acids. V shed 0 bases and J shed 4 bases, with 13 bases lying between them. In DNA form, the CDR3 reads TGTGCCACCAGCAGAGATCGGGGGCAGACTAATCAGCCCCAGCATTTT. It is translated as CATSRDRGQTNQPQHF.

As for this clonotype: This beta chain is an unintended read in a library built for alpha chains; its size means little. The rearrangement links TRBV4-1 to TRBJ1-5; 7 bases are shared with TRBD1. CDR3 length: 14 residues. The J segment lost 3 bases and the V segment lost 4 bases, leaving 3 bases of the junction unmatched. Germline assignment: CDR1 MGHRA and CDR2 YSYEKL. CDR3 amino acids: CASSPTGNNQPQHF. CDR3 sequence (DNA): TGCGCCAGCAGCCCGACAGGGAACAATCAGCCCCAGCATTTT.

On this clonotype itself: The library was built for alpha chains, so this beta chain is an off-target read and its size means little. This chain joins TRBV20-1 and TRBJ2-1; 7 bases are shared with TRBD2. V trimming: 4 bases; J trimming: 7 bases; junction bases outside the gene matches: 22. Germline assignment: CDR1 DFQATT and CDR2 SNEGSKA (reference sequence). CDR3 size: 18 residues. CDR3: CSAILPPGGLGRLNEQFF. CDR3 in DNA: TGCAGTGCTATACTACCGCCGGGGGGTCTAGGACGGCTTAATGAGCAGTTCTTC.

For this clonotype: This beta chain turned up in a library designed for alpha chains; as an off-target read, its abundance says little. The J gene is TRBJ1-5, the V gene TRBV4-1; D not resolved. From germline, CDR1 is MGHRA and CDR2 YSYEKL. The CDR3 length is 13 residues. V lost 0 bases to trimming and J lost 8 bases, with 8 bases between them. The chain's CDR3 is CASSQDSDKPQHF. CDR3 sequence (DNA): TGCGCCAGCAGCCAAGACTCGGATAAGCCCCAGCATTTT.

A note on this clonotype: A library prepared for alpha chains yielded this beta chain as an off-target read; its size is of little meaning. CDR3 DNA: TGTGCCAGCAGTCGGACAGAGTATGGCTACACCTTC. It encodes CASSRTEYGYTF. This chain joins TRBV25-1 and TRBJ1-2; D may be TRBD1 (6 bases). This CDR3 has 12 residues. Trimming took off 5 bases at V and 5 bases at J, with 9 bases between the two ends. The V gene's germline CDR1 is MGHDK and CDR2 SYGVNS.

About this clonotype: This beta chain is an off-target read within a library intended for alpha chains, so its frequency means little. CDR3 DNA: TGTGCCAGCAGTGAAAACGTGGGAGGGTACACTGAAGCTTTCTTT. Protein: CASSENVGGYTEAFF. V usage is TRBV6-1 and J usage is TRBJ1-1; no clear D. The V end lost 2 bases, the J end lost 3 bases, and 13 bases lay between the germline ends. Germline CDR1 is MNHNS and CDR2 is SASEGT. The CDR3 consists of 15 residues.

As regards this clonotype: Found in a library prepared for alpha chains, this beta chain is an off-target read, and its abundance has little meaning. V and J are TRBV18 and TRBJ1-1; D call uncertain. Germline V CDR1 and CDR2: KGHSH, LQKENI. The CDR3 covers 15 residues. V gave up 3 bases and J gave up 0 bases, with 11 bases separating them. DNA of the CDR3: TGTGCCAGCTCACCTCGGACGGGGATGAACACTGAAGCTTTCTTT. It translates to CASSPRTGMNTEAFF.

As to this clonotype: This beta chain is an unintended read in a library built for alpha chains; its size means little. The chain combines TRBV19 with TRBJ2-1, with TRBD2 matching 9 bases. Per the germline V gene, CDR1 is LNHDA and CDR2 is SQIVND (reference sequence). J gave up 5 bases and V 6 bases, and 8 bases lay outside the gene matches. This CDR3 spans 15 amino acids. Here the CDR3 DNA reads TGTGCCAGTAGATTGCGGCTAGCGGGGAACAATGAGCAGTTCTTC. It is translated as CASRLRLAGNNEQFF.

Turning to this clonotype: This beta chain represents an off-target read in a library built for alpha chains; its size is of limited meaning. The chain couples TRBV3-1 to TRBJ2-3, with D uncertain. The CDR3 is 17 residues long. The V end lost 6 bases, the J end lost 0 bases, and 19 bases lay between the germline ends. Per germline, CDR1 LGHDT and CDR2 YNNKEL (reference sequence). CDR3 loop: CASRQRGRTTSTDTQYF. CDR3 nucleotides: TGTGCCAGCAGGCAGCGAGGTCGGACCACTAGCACAGATACGCAGTATTTT.